Listed below are T cell receptor beta chains from one sample, sequenced in a study of CD8 T cells in ankylosing spondylitis. One entry per CDR3 protein, called by TCRdb with MiXCR from the 5' RACE reads. The data contain about 96,000 distinct CDR3 sequences, about 9% of them singletons. Input material: blood, either unsorted or a sorted T cell fraction (not recorded which). The receptors were sampled from a male donor with ankylosing spondylitis or in good health (not recorded which). The CDR3 runs from the conserved cysteine through the conserved F or W. A D gene is named only where the DNA matches it firmly. Where a row states a size, it is once, few, many or the class of an expanded clone; other rows omit it.

cdr3_nt	cdr3_aa	cdr3_length	clone_size	v_call	j_call	d_call
TGTGCCAGCAGTGAAGCTACAGTCTATGGCTACACCTTC	CASSEATVYGYTF	13	many	TRBV2	TRBJ1-2	.
TGTGCCAGCAGCTTAGGGGACAGGGGCTATGGCTACACCTTC	CASSLGDRGYGYTF	14	few	TRBV7-8	TRBJ1-2	TRBD1
TGCGCCAGCAGCTTGGCCTTGGGCGGTGCGGGGGGCTACACCTTC	CASSLALGGAGGYTF	15	many	TRBV5-1	TRBJ1-2	.
TGTGCTAGCAGCTTAGATGATAGCGGGGGCTCCTACAATGAGCAGTTCTTC	CASSLDDSGGSYNEQFF	17	many	TRBV7-7	TRBJ2-1	TRBD2
TGTGCCACCAGTGATAGACAGGGTGGTGTTGGTCCCCAGTACTTC	CATSDRQGGVGPQYF	15	many	TRBV24-1	TRBJ2-5	TRBD1
TGCAGCGCGGAAGGGGACAGGGGTAGCAATGAGCAGTTCTTC	CSAEGDRGSNEQFF	14	many	TRBV29-1	TRBJ2-1	TRBD1
TGTGCCAGCAAGGCAGGGCCAGAACGACTGTTTTTT	CASKAGPERLFF	12	many	TRBV2	TRBJ1-4	.
TGTGCCAGCAGTTACCTTCAGGGTGGGCAAGAGACCCAGTACTTC	CASSYLQGGQETQYF	15	many	TRBV28	TRBJ2-5	.
TGTGCCAGCAGCGTAACTGGTAGGGGGGACACCGGGGAGCTGTTTTTT	CASSVTGRGDTGELFF	16	many	TRBV9	TRBJ2-2	.
TGTGCCAGCAGCTTAGGTGCAGAGAACACTGAAGCTTTCTTT	CASSLGAENTEAFF	14	many	TRBV11-3	TRBJ1-1	.
TGCAGTGCTAGCCTTAGCGGGAACGAGCAGTACTTC	CSASLSGNEQYF	12	many	TRBV20-1	TRBJ2-7	TRBD2
TGTGCCAGCAGTACCGGGGGGGCGGCGCGTGAGCAGTTCTTC	CASSTGGAAREQFF	14	.	TRBV12-3/TRBV12-4	TRBJ2-1	TRBD2
TGTGCCAGCAGTTCGGGCCTTACCTACGAGCAGTACTTC	CASSSGLTYEQYF	13	.	TRBV12-3/TRBV12-4	TRBJ2-7	.
TGCGCCAGCCGGGACAGTACCCTATTCGAGCAGTACTTC	CASRDSTLFEQYF	13	.	TRBV5-1	TRBJ2-7	TRBD1
TGTGCCAGCAGCAAGGGGATGATGGAAAAACTGTTTTTT	CASSKGMMEKLFF	13	many	TRBV2	TRBJ1-4	.
TGTGCCAGCAGCGTAGGGGTCAACCCACGCACAGATACGCAGTATTTT	CASSVGVNPRTDTQYF	16	many	TRBV9	TRBJ2-3	.
TGTGCCAGTAGTATCCAAGGATCCTACGAGCAGTACTTC	CASSIQGSYEQYF	13	many	TRBV19	TRBJ2-7	.
TGCAGCGTCGCGGGAACCTACACTGAAGCTTTCTTT	CSVAGTYTEAFF	12	many	TRBV29-1	TRBJ1-1	.
TGTGCCACCAGCAGAGATCAGGGGATGAACACTGAAGCTTTCTTT	CATSRDQGMNTEAFF	15	many	TRBV15	TRBJ1-1	.